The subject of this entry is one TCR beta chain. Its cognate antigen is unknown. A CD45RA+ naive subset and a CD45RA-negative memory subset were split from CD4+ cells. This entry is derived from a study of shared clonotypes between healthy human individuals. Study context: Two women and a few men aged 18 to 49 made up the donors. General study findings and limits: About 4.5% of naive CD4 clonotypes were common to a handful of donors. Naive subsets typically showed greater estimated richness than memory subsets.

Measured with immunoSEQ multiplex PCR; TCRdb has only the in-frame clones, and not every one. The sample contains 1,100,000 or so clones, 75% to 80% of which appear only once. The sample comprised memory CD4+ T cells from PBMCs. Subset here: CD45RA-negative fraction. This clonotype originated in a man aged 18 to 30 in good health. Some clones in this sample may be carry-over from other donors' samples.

DNA of the CDR3: TGTGCCAGCAGTGAAATGTCCCCCAAAGAGCAGTTCTTC. Protein product: CASSEMSPKEQFF. This chain connects TRBV25-1 to TRBJ2-1; D ambiguous. The CDR3 loop spans 13 amino acids. Germline CDR1 MGHDK, CDR2 SYGVNS. The ends were cut back, 2 bases at V and 10 bases at J, with 12 bases in the middle. Together with reference TRBV25-1 and TRBJ2-1, the CDR3 gives the full variable domain: EADIYQTPRYLVIGTGKKITLECSQTMGHDKMYWYQQDPGMELHLIHYSYGVNSTEKGDLSSESTVSRIRTEHFPLTLESARPSHTSQYLCASSEMSPKEQFFGPGTRLTVL.